The sequence of this TCR beta chain was determined in a study of shared clonotypes between healthy human individuals. Study-wide findings and caveats: Larger richness was generally estimated for naive than memory subsets.

J gave up 10 bases and V 5 bases, and 7 bases lay outside the gene matches. The CDR3 has 11 amino acids. Germline values: CDR1 DFQATT, CDR2 SNEGSKA (reference sequence). The method was immunoSEQ multiplex PCR; TCRdb's version includes in-frame clones alone and lacks a portion of them. The sample shows about 2.3 million clones, about 90% of them seen only once. Comments on this clone: The antigen is not known.

The rearrangement uses TRBV20-1 and TRBJ1-2; 7 nucleotides agree with TRBD1. The sequenced sample consisted of naive CD4+ T cells from PBMCs. Stated subset: CD45RA+ positively selected. This receptor was taken from a man aged 18 to 30 in good health. Some clones in this sample may be carry-over from other donors' samples. CDR3 DNA: TGCAGTGCTCCACGGACAGGCAACTACACCTTC. It is translated as CSAPRTGNYTF.